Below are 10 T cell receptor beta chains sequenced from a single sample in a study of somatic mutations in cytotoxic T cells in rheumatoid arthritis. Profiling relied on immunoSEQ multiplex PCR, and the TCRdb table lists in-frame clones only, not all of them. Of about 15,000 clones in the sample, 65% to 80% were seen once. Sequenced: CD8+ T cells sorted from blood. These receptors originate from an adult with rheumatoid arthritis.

The CDR3 coding sequence is TGTGCCAGCAGCATAGCGGGGGCCCTTTTTGCTGAGCAGTTCTTC. It codes for CASSIAGALFAEQFF. The chain recombines TRBV27 with TRBJ2-1; 9 nucleotides line up with TRBD2. Germline CDR1 reads MNHEY; CDR2 reads SMNVEV (reference sequence). V gave up 6 bases and J gave up 9 bases; unmatched junction bases: 12. The length of the CDR3 is 15 residues.

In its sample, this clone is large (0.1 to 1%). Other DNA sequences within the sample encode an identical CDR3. CDR3 sequence: CASSLSGTYEQYF. The CDR3 nucleotides are TGCGCCAGCAGCTTATCCGGGACGTACGAGCAGTACTTC. The chain uses TRBV5-1 and TRBJ2-7, with D perhaps assigned TRBD1 or TRBD2 (5 bases each). This CDR3 contains 13 residues. V lost 2 bases, J lost 4 bases, and 10 bases lay in between. Germline V gene sequence: CDR1 SGHRS, CDR2 YFSETQ.

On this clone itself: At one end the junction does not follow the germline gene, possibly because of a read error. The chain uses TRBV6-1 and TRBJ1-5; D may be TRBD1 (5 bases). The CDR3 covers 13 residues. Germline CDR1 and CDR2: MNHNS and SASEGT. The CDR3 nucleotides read TGTGCCAGCAGGGAAGACGGGGCTCAGCCCCAGCATTTT. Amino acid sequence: CASREDGAQPQHF.

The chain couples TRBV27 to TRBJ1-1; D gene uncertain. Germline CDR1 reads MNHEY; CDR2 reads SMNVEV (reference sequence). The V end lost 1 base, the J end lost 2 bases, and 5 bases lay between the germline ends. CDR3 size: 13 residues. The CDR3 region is CASSLYGNTEAFF. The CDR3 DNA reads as TGTGCCAGCAGTTTATACGGCAACACTGAAGCTTTCTTT.

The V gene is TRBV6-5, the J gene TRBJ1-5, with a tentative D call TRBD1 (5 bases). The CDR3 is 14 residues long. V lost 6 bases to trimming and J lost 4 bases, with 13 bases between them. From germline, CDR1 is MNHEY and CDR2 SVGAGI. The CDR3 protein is CASSGDGGNQPQHF. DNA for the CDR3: TGTGCCAGCAGCGGGGACGGAGGGAATCAGCCCCAGCATTTT.

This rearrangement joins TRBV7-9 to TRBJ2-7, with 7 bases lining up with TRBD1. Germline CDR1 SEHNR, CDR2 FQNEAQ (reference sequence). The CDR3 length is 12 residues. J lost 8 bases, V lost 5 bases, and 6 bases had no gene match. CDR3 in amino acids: CASSAGQEKQYF. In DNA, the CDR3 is TGTGCCAGCAGCGCCGGACAGGAGAAGCAGTACTTC.

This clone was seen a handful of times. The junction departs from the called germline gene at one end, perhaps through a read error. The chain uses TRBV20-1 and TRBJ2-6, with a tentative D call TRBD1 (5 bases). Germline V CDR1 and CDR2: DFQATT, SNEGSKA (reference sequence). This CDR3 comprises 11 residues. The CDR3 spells CSATTGLLPVF. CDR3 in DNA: TGCAGTGCTACAACAGGCCTGTTGCCTGTTTTC.

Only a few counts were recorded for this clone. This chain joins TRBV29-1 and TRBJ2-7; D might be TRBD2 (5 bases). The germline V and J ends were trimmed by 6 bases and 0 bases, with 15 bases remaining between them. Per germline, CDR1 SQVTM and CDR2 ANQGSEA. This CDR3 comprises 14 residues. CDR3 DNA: TGCAGCGTAGAGACGGGCGGAGGCTCCTACGAGCAGTACTTC. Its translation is CSVETGGGSYEQYF.

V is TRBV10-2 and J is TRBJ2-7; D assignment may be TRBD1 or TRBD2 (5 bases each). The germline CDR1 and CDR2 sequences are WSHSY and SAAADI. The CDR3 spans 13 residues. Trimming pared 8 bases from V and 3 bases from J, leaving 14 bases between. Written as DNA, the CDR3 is TGCGCCAGCGGGGACGGAGCAAACTACGAGCAGTACTTC. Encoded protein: CASGDGANYEQYF.

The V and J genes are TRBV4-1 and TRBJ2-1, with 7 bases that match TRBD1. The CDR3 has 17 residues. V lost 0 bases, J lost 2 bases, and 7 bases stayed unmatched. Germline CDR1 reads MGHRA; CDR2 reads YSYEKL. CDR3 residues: CASSQDRDRRTYNEQFF. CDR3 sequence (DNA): TGCGCCAGCAGCCAAGACCGGGACAGAAGGACCTACAATGAGCAGTTCTTC.